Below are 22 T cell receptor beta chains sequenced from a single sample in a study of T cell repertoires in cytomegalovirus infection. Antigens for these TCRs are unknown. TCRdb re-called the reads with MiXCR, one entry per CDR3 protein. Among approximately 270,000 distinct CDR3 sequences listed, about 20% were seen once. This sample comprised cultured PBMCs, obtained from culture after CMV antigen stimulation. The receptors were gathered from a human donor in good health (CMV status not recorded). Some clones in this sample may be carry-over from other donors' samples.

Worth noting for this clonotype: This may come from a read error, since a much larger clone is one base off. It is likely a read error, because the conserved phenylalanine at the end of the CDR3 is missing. In nucleotides, the CDR3 is TGTGCCAGCAGTTTAAATGGACATTGGATCTCCTACGAGCAGTACGAC. As protein: CASSLNGHWISYEQYD. The rearrangement uses TRBV28 and TRBJ2-7, with a weak D call TRBD1 (5 bases). The CDR3 spans 16 residues. Trimming took 2 bases from V and 0 from J, leaving 14 bases between them. Germline CDR1 and CDR2: MDHEN and SYDVKM.

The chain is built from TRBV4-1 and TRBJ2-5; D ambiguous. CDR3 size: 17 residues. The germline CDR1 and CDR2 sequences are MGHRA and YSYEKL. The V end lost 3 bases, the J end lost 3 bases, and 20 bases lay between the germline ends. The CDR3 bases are TGCGCCAGCAGCCACCTATCCCCGGGTCACAAAAAAGAGACCCAGTACTTC. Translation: CASSHLSPGHKKETQYF.

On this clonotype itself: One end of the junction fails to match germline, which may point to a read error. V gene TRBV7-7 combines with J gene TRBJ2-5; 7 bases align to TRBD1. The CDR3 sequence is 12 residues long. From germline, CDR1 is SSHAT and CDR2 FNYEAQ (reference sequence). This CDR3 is CASSQQGTTQYF. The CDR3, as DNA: TGTGCTAGCAGCCAACAGGGGACGACCCAGTACTTC.

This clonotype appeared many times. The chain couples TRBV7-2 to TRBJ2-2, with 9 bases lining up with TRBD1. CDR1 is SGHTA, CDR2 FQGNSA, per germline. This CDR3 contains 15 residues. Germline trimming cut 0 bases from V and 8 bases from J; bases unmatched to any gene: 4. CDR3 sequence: CASSLAQGALGELFF. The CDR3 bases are TGTGCCAGCAGCTTAGCACAGGGGGCTTTGGGGGAGCTGTTTTTT.

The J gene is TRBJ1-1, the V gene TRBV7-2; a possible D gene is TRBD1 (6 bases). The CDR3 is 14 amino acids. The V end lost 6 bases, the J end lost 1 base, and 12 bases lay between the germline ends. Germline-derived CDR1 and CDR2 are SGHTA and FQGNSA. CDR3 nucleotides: TGTGCCAGCAGATTCCGACAGGAGAACACTGAAGCTTTCTTT. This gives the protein CASRFRQENTEAFF. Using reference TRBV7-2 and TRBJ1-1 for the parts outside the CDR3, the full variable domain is GAGVSQSPSNKVTEKGKDVELRCDPISGHTALYWYRQSLGQGLEFLIYFQGNSAPDKSGLPSDRFSAERTGGSVSTLTIQRTQQEDSAVYLCASRFRQENTEAFFGQGTRLTVV.

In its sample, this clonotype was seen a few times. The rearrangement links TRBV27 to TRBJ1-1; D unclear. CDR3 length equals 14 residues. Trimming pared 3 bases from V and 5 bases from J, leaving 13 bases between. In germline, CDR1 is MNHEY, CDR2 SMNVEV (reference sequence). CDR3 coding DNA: TGTGCCAGCAGTTTGAAGGGAAGAGGGACTGAAGCTTTCTTT. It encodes CASSLKGRGTEAFF.

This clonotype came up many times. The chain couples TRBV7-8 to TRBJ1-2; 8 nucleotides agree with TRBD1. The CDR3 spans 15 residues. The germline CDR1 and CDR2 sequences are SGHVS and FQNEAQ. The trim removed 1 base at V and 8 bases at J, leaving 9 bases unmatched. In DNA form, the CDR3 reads TGTGCCAGCAGCTTAGAACCGGACAGGGTGGGCGGCTACACCTTC. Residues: CASSLEPDRVGGYTF. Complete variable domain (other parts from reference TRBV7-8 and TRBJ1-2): GAGVSQSPRYKVAKRGQDVALRCDPISGHVSLFWYQQALGQGPEFLTYFQNEAQLDKSGLPSDRFFAERPEGSVSTLKIQRTQQEDSAVYLCASSLEPDRVGGYTFGSGTRLTVV.

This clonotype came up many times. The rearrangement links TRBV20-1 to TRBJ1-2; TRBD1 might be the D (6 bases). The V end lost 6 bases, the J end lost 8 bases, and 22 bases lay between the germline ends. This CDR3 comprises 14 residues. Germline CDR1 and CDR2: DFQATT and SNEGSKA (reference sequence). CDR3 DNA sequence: TGCAGTGCCGGACTACCGGGACACCCTCCAGGCTACACCTTC. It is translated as CSAGLPGHPPGYTF.

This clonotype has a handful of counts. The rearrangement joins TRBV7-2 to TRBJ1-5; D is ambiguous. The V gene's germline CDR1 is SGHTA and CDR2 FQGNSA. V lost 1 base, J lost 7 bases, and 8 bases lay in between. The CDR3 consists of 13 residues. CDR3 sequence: CASSLGREQPQHF. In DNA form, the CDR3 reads TGTGCCAGCAGCTTAGGGAGAGAGCAGCCCCAGCATTTT.

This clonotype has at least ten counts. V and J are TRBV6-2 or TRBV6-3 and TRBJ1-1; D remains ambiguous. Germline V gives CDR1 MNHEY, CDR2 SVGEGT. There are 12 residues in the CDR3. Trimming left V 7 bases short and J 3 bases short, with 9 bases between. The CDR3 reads CASKDPDTEAFF. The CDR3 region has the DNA TGTGCCAGCAAAGACCCGGACACTGAAGCTTTCTTT.

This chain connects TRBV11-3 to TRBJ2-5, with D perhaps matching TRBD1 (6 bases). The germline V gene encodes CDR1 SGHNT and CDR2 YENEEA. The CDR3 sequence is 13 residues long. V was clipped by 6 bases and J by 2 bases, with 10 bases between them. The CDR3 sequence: CASSRDNQETQYF. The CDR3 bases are TGTGCCAGCAGTCGGGACAATCAAGAGACCCAGTACTTC.

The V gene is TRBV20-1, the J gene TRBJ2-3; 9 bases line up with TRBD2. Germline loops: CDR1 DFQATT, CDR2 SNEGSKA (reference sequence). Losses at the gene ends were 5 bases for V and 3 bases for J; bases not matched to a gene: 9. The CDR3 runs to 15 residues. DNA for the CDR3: TGCAGTGCTGGAAATAGCGGGAGTACTACAGATACGCAGTATTTT. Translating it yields CSAGNSGSTTDTQYF.

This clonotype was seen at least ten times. The CDR3 sequence: CASSLGGTGGYQPQHF. In DNA form, the CDR3 reads TGTGCCAGCAGCTTAGGTGGTACAGGGGGTTATCAGCCCCAGCATTTT. The V call is TRBV7-8, the J call TRBJ1-5, with 8 bases aligning to TRBD1. Germline trimming cut 1 base from V and 5 bases from J; bases unmatched to any gene: 7. CDR1 and CDR2 (germline): SGHVS, FQNEAQ. This CDR3 region has 16 residues.

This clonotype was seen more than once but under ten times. The CDR3 coding sequence is TGTGCCAGCAGATTGGGACTAGCGGGAATGGATACGCAGTATTTT. Protein sequence: CASRLGLAGMDTQYF. This sequence joins TRBV6-2 or TRBV6-3 and TRBJ2-3; 13 bases line up with TRBD2. Germline V gives CDR1 MNHEY, CDR2 SVGEGT. The CDR3 is made up of 15 amino acids. The V and J ends lost 6 bases and 6 bases, in that order; junction bases with no gene match: 6.

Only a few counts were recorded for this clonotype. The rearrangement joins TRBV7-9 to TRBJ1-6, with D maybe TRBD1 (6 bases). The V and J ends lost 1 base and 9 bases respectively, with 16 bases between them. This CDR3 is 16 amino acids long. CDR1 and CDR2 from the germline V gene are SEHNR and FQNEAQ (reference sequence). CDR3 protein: CASSLDGRGSISPLHF. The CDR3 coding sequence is TGTGCCAGCAGCTTAGACGGCAGGGGATCAATTTCACCCCTCCACTTT.

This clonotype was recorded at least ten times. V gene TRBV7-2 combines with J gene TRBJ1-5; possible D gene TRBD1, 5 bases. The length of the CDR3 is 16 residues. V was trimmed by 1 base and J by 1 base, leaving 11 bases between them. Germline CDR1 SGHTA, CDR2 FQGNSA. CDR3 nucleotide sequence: TGTGCCAGCAGCTTAGTTGGGGCCCCCAGCAATCAGCCCCAGCATTTT. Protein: CASSLVGAPSNQPQHF.

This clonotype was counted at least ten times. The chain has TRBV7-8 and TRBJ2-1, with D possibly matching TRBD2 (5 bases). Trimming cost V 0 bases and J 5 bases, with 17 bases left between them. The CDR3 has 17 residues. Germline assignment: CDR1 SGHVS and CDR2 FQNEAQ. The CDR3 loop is CASSLALGGYGDNEQFF. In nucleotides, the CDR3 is TGTGCCAGCAGCTTAGCGCTAGGTGGCTACGGGGACAATGAGCAGTTCTTC.

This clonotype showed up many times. CDR3 nucleotide sequence: TGTGCCAGCAGCCCAAGGGTGGGCACTGAAGCTTTCTTT. Its translation is CASSPRVGTEAFF. The chain has TRBV7-2 and TRBJ1-1, with D uncertain. V lost 5 bases, J lost 4 bases, and 11 bases lay in between. Germline CDR1 SGHTA, CDR2 FQGNSA. This CDR3 is 13 amino acids long.

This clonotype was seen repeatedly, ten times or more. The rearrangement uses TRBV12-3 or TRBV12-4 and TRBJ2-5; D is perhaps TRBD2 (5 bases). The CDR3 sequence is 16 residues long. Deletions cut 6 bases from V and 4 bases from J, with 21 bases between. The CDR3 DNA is TGTGCCAGCAGCCCTATTCCGTTCGGGGTAATAGAGACCCAGTACTTC. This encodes CASSPIPFGVIETQYF.

The CDR3 loop is CASSVTSGSGSTQYF. For the CDR3, the DNA is TGTGCCAGCAGCGTTACTAGCGGGAGTGGTAGTACGCAGTATTTT. J is TRBJ2-3 and V is TRBV9; 11 bases agree with TRBD2. V dropped 2 bases and J dropped 8; count of bases not matched to a gene: 7. This CDR3 has 15 residues. The V gene's germline CDR1 is SGDLS and CDR2 YYNGEE. The complete variable domain, with remaining parts taken from reference TRBV9 and TRBJ2-3, reads DSGVTQTPKHLITATGQRVTLRCSPRSGDLSVYWYQQSLDQGLQFLIQYYNGEERAKGNILERFSAQQFPDLHSELNLSSLELGDSALYFCASSVTSGSGSTQYFGPGTRLTVL.

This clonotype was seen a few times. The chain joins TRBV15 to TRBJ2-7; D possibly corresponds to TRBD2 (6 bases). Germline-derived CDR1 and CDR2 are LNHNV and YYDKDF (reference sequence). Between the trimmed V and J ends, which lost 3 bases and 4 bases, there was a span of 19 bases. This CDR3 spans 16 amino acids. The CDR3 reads CATSSGFLLGGYEQYF. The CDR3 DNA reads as TGTGCCACCAGCAGCGGTTTCCTCCTTGGGGGGTACGAGCAGTACTTC.

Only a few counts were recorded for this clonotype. This CDR3 reads CASSITWNSYNEQFF. The CDR3 bases are TGTGCCAGCAGCATTACCTGGAACTCCTACAATGAGCAGTTCTTC. The chain couples TRBV7-2 to TRBJ2-1; D remains unclear. The CDR3 spans 15 residues. Germline V gene lookup returns CDR1 SGHTA and CDR2 FQGNSA. V lost 5 bases to trimming and J lost 0 bases, with 11 bases between them.